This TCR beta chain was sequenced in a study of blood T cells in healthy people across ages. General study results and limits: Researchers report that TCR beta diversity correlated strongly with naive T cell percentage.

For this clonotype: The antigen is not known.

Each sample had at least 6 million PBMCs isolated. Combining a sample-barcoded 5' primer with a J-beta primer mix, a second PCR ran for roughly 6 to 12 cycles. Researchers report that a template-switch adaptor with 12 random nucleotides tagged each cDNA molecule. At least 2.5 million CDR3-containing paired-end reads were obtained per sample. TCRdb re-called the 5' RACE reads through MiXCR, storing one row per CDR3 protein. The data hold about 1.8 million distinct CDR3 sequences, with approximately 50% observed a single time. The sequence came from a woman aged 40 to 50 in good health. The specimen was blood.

The CDR3 spells CASSSPSGGQGEQFF. DNA for the CDR3: TGTGCCAGCAGTTCGCCTAGCGGGGGGCAGGGTGAGCAGTTCTTC. The chain is built from TRBV12-3 or TRBV12-4 and TRBJ2-1, with TRBD2 matching over 11 bases. The V segment lost 4 bases and the J segment 9 bases; nucleotides outside the gene matches: 8. This CDR3 comprises 15 residues.